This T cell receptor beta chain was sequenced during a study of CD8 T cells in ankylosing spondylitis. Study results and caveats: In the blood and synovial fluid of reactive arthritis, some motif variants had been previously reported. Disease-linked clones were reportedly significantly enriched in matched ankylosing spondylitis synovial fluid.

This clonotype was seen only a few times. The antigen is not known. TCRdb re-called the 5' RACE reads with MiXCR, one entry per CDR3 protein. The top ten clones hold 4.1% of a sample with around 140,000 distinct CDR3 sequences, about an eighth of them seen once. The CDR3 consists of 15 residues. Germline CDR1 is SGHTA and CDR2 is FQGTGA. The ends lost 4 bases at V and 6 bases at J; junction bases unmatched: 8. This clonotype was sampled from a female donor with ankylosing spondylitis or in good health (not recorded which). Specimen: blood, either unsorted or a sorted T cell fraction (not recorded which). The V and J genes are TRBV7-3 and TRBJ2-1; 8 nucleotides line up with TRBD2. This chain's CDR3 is CASSSGGDPGNEQFF. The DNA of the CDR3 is TGTGCCAGCAGCTCGGGGGGGGATCCGGGCAATGAGCAGTTCTTC.